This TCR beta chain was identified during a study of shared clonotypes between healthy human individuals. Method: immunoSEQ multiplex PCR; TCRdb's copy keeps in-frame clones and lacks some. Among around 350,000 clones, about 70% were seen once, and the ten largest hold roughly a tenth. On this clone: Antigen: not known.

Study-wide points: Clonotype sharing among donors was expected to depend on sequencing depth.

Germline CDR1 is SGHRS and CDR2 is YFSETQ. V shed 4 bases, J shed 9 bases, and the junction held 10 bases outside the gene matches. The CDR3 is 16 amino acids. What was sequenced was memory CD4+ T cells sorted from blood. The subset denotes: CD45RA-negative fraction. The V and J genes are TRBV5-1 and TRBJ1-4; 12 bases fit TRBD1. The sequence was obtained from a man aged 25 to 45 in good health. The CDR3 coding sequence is TGCGCCAGCAGCCTGGACCGGGACAGGGGGCCTCAAAAACTGTTTTTT. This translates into CASSLDRDRGPQKLFF.